Detailed here is one T cell receptor beta chain. This sample is drawn from a study of breast tumors, draining lymph nodes, adjacent tissues. The CDR3 length is 18 residues. TCRdb re-called the multiplex PCR reads through MiXCR, storing one row per CDR3 protein. The table lists 140,000 to 150,000 distinct CDR3 sequences, approximately 32% of them singletons, with approximately 2.3% in the top ten. Axillary draining lymph nodes of breast cancer patients supplied the node samples. The sequencing sample was made of axillary lymph node tissue. The chain employs TRBV3-2 and TRBJ1-5; the table's D call of TRBD1 was not tested on the DNA. TRBV3-2 is assigned pseudogene status. The TCR originated in a female donor with breast cancer. Some clones in this sample may be carry-over from other donors' samples. In DNA form, the CDR3 reads TGTGCCAGCAGCCAGCCGGGACAGGGGGTTCATAGCAATCAGCCCCAGCATTTT. Encoded protein: CASSQPGQGVHSNQPQHF.